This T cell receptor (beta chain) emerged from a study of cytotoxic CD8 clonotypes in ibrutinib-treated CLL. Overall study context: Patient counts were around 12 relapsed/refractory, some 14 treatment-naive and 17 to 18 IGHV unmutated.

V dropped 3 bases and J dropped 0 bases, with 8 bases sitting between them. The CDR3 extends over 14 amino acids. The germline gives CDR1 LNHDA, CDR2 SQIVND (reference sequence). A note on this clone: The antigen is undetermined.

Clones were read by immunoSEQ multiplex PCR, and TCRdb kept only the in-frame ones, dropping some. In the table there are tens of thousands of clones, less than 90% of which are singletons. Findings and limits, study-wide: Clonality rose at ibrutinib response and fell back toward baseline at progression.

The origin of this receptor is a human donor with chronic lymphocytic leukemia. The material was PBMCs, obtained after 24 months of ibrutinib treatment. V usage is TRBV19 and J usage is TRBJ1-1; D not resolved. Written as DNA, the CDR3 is TGTGCCAGTAGTATTGTCGGCTTGAACACTGAAGCTTTCTTT. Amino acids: CASSIVGLNTEAFF. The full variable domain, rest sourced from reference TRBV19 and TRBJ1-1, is DGGITQSPKYLFRKEGQNVTLSCEQNLNHDAMYWYRQDPGQGLRLIYYSQIVNDFQKGDIAEGYSVSREKKESFPLTVTSAQKNPTAFYLCASSIVGLNTEAFFGQGTRLTVV.